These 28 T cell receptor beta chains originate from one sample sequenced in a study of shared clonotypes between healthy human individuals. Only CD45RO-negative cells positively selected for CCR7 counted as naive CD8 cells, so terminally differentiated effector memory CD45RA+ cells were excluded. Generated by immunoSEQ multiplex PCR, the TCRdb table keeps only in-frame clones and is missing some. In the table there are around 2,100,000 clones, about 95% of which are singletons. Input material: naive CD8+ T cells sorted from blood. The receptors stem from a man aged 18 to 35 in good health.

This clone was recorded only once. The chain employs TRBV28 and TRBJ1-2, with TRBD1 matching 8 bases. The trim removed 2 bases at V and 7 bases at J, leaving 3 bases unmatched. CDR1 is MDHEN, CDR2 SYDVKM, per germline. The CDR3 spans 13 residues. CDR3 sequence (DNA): TGTGCCAGCAGTTTAAAGACAGGGGCTGGCTACACCTTC. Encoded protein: CASSLKTGAGYTF.

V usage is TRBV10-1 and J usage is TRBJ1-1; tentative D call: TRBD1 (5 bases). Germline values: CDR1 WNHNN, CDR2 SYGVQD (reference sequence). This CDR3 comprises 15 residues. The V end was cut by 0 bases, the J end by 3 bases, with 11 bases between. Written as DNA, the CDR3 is TGCGCCAGCAGTGAGTCCCAGGGCTGGGACACTGAAGCTTTCTTT. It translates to CASSESQGWDTEAFF.

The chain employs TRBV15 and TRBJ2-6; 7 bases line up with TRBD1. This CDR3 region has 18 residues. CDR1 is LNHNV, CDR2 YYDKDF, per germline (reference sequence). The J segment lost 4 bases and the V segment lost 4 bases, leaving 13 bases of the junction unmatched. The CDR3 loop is CATSTNKLQGPGANVLTF. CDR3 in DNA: TGTGCCACCAGCACCAATAAATTACAGGGGCCAGGGGCCAACGTCCTGACTTTC.

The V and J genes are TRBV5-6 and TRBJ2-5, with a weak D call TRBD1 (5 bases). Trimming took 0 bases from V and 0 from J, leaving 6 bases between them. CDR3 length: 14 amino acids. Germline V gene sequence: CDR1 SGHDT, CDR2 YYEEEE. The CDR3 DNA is TGTGCCAGCAGCTTGGAGGGGTACCAAGAGACCCAGTACTTC. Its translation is CASSLEGYQETQYF. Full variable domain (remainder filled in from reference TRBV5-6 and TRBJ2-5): DAGVTQSPTHLIKTRGQQVTLRCSPKSGHDTVSWYQQALGQGPQFIFQYYEEEERQRGNFPDRFSGHQFPNYSSELNVNALLLGDSALYLCASSLEGYQETQYFGPGTRLLVL.

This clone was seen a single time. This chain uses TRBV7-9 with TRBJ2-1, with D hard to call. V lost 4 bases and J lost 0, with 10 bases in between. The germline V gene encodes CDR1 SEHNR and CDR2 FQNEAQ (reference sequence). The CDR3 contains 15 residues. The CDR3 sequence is CASSYEWSSYNEQFF. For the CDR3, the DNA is TGTGCCAGCAGCTATGAATGGAGCTCCTACAATGAGCAGTTCTTC. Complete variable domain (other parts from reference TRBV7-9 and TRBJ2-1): DTGVSQNPRHKITKRGQNVTFRCDPISEHNRLYWYRQTLGQGPEFLTYFQNEAQLEKSRLLSDRFSAERPKGSFSTLEIQRTEQGDSAMYLCASSYEWSSYNEQFFGPGTRLTVL.

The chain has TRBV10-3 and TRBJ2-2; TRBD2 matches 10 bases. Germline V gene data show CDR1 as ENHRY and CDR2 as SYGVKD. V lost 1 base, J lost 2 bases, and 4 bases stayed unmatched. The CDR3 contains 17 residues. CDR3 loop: CAISEWGTSANTGELFF. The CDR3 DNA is TGTGCCATCAGTGAGTGGGGGACTAGCGCTAACACCGGGGAGCTGTTTTTT.

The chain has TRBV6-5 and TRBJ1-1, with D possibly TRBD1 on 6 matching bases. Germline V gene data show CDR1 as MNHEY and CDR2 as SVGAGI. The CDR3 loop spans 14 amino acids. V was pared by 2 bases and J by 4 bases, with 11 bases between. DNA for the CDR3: TGTGCCAGCAGTTACGTCGGGGGGCCCACTGAAGCTTTCTTT. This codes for CASSYVGGPTEAFF.

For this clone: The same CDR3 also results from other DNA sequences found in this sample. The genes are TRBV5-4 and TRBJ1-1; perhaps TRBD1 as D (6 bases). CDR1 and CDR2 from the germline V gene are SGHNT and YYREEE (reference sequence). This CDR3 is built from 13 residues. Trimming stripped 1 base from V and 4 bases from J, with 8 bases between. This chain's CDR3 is CASSLQGSTEAFF. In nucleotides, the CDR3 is TGTGCCAGCAGCTTGCAGGGGAGCACTGAAGCTTTCTTT.

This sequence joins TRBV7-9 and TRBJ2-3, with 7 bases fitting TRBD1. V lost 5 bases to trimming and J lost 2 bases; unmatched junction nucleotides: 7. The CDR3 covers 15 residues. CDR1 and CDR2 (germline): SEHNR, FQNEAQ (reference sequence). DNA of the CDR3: TGTGCCAGCAGCCCCAGGGACAGACACACAGATACGCAGTATTTT. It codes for CASSPRDRHTDTQYF.

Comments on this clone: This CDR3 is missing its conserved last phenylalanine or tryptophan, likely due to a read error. Here the CDR3 reads CASRVSRANTEAFL. The CDR3 region has the DNA TGTGCCAGCAGGGTTAGCAGGGCGAACACTGAAGCTTTCCTT. The chain combines TRBV2 with TRBJ1-1; TRBD1 is a possible D gene (5 bases). The germline gives CDR1 SNHLY, CDR2 FYNNEI. This CDR3 region has 14 residues. V was cut by 6 bases and J by 1 base, with 12 bases left in between.

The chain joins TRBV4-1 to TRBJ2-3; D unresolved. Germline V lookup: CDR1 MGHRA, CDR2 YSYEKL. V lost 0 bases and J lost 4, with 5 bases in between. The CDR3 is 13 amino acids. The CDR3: CASSQELPDTQYF. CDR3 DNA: TGCGCCAGCAGCCAAGAGCTTCCAGATACGCAGTATTTT.

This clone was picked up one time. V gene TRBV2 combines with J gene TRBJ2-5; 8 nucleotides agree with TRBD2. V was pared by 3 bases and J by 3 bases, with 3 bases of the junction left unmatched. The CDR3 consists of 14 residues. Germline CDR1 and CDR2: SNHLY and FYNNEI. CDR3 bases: TGTGCCAGCAGTGATCCAGCGGGAGAAGAGACCCAGTACTTC. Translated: CASSDPAGEETQYF.

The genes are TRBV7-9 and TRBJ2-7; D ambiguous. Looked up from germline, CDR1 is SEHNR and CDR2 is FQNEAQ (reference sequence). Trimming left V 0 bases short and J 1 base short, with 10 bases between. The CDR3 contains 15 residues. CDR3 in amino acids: CASSLAGHGSYEQYF. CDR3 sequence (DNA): TGTGCCAGCAGCTTAGCGGGTCACGGTTCCTACGAGCAGTACTTC.

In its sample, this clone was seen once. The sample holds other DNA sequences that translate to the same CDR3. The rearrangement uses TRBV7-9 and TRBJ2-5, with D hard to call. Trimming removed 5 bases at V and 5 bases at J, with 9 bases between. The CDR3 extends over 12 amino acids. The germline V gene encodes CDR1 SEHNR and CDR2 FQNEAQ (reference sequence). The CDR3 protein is CASSRGGETQYF. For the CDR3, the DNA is TGTGCCAGCAGCCGTGGTGGGGAGACCCAGTACTTC.

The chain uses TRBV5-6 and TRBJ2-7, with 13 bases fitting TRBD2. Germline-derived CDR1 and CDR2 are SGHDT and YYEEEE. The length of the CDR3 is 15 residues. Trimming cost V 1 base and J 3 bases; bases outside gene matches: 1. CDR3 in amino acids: CASSLRLAGGYEQYF. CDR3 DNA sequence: TGTGCCAGCAGCTTGAGACTAGCGGGAGGCTACGAGCAGTACTTC.

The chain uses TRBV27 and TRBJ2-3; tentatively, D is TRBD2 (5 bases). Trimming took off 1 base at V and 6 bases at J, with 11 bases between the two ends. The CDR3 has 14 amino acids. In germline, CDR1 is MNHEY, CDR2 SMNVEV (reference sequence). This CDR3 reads CASSLYPRGDTQYF. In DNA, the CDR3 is TGTGCCAGCAGTTTATACCCAAGAGGGGATACGCAGTATTTT.

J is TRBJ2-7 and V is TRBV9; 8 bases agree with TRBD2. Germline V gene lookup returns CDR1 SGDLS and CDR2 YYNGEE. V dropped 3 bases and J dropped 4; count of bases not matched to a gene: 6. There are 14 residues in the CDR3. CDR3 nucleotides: TGTGCCAGCAGCGCCGGGACTAGTTTATACGAGCAGTACTTC. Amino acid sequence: CASSAGTSLYEQYF.

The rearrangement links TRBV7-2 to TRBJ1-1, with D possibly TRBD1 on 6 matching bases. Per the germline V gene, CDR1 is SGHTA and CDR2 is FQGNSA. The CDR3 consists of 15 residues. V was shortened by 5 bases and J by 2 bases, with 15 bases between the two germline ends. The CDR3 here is CASSDPQGGNTEAFF. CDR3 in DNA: TGTGCCAGCAGCGACCCACAGGGCGGCAACACTGAAGCTTTCTTT. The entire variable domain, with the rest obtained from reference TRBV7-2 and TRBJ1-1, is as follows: GAGVSQSPSNKVTEKGKDVELRCDPISGHTALYWYRQSLGQGLEFLIYFQGNSAPDKSGLPSDRFSAERTGGSVSTLTIQRTQQEDSAVYLCASSDPQGGNTEAFFGQGTRLTVV.

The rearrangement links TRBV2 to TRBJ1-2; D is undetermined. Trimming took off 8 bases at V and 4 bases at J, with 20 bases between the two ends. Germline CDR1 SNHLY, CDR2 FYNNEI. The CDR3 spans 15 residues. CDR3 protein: CASSSDLYAPYGYTF. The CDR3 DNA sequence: TGTGCCAGCTCTTCCGATCTCTACGCGCCCTATGGCTACACCTTC.

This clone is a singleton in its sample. The CDR3 DNA follows: TGTGCCATCAGTGACCGACAGGGGGGCTACAATGAGCAGTTCTTC. Translated, it gives CAISDRQGGYNEQFF. The rearrangement links TRBV10-3 to TRBJ2-1, with 9 nucleotides matching TRBD1. The J segment lost 3 bases and the V segment lost 3 bases, leaving 3 bases of the junction unmatched. Germline-derived CDR1 and CDR2 are ENHRY and SYGVKD. The CDR3 length is 15 residues.

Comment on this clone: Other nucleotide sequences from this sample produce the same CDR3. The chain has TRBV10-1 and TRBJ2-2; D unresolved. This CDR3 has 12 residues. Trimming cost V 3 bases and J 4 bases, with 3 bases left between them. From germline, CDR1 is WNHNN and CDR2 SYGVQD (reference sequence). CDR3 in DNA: TGCGCCAGCAGTGACTCCACCGGGGAGCTGTTTTTT. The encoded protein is CASSDSTGELFF.

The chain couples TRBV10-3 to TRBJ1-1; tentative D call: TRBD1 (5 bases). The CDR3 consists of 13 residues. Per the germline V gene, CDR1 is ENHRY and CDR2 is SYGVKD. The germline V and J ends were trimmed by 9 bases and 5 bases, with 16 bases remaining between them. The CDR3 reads CAISGLGSTEAFF. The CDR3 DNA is TGTGCCATTTCGGGACTCGGGAGTACTGAAGCTTTCTTT.

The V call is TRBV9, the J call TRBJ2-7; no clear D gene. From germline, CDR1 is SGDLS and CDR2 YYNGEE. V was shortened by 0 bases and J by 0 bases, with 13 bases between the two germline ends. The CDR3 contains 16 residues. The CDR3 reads CASSVGGLLNSYEQYF. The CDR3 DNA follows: TGTGCCAGCAGCGTAGGTGGGCTCCTAAACTCCTACGAGCAGTACTTC.

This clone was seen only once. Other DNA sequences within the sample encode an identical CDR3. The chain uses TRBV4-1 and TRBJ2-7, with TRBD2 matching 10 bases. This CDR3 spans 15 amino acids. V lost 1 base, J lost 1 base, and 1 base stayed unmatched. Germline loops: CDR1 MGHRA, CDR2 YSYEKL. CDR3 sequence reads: CASSQVLAGSYEQYF. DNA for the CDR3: TGCGCCAGCAGCCAAGTACTAGCGGGATCCTACGAGCAGTACTTC.

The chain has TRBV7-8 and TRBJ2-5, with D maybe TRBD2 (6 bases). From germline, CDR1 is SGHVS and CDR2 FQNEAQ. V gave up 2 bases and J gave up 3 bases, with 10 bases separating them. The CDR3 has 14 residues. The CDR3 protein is CASSLRSGEETQYF. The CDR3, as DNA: TGTGCCAGCAGCTTAAGGTCGGGGGAAGAGACCCAGTACTTC.

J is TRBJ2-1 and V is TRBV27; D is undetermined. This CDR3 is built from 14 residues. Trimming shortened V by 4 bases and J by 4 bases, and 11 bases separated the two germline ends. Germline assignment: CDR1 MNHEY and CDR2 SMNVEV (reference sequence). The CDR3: CASSSVNQYNEQFF. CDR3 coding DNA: TGTGCCAGCAGTTCGGTAAATCAGTACAATGAGCAGTTCTTC.

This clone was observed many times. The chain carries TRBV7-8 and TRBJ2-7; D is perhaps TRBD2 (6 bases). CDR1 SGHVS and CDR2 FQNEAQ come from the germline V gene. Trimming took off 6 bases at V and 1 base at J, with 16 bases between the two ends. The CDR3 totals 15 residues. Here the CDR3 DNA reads TGTGCCAGCAGGATCCACGGGGGACCTTCCTACGAGCAGTACTTC. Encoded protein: CASRIHGGPSYEQYF.

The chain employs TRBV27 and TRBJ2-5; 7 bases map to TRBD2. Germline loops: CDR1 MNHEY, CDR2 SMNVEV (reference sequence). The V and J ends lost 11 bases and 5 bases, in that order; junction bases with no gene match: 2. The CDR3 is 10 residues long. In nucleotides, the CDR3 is TGTGCCGTGGGGGGGGAGACCCAGTACTTC. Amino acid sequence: CAVGGETQYF.